The 25 T cell receptor beta chains below all came from one sample that was sequenced in a study of cytomegalovirus exposure and HLA in healthy donors. Some clones are missing from TCRdb's copy, which holds only in-frame ones; the method was immunoSEQ multiplex PCR. The sample yields around 99,000 clones, 88% seen once. The sequenced sample consisted of PBMCs. These receptors all come from a woman under 30 in good health and CMV-seronegative.

This clone has more than one count but fewer than ten. This chain uses TRBV6-1 with TRBJ1-2; D is uncertain. The CDR3 totals 13 residues. V lost 4 bases, J lost 7 bases, and 13 bases lay in between. Germline CDR1 and CDR2: MNHNS and SASEGT. CDR3 nucleotide sequence: TGTGCCAGCAGTGTCAACGAGGTGGCTGGCTACACCTTC. Encoded protein: CASSVNEVAGYTF.

This rearrangement joins TRBV10-3 to TRBJ1-6, with D unclear. Germline lookup yields CDR1 ENHRY and CDR2 SYGVKD. The CDR3 covers 13 residues. V was clipped by 7 bases and J by 7 bases, with 11 bases between them. The CDR3 loop is CAITEGLNSPLHF. The CDR3, as DNA: TGTGCCATCACCGAAGGACTAAATTCACCCCTCCACTTT.

The rearrangement joins TRBV30 to TRBJ2-7, with D perhaps TRBD2 (5 bases). V was trimmed by 1 base and J by 5 bases, leaving 6 bases between them. The germline CDR1 and CDR2 sequences are GTSNPN and SVGIG (reference sequence). The CDR3 runs to 11 residues. In DNA form, the CDR3 reads TGTGCCTGGAGTGCCGGGGACGAGCAGTACTTC. It is translated as CAWSAGDEQYF.

This chain connects TRBV27 to TRBJ2-7, with a possible D match to TRBD2 (5 bases). Trimming removed 6 bases at V and 4 bases at J, with 13 bases between. CDR1 is MNHEY and CDR2 is SMNVEV in the germline V gene (reference sequence). This CDR3 has 13 residues. The CDR3 loop reads CASRGVGIYEQYF. CDR3 nucleotides: TGTGCCAGCAGGGGAGTGGGGATATACGAGCAGTACTTC.

The V and J genes are TRBV6-5 and TRBJ1-1; maybe TRBD1 (6 bases). There are 15 residues in the CDR3. V was trimmed by 6 bases and J by 4 bases, leaving 18 bases between them. Looked up from germline, CDR1 is MNHEY and CDR2 is SVGAGI. This chain's CDR3 is CASSQGVGGLTEAFF. CDR3 nucleotide sequence: TGTGCCAGCAGCCAAGGGGTCGGGGGGCTCACTGAAGCTTTCTTT.

The gene calls are TRBV5-4 and TRBJ2-7; possibly TRBD1 for D (5 bases). Deletions cut 4 bases from V and 2 bases from J, with 19 bases between. The CDR3 has 16 residues. Per the germline V gene, CDR1 is SGHNT and CDR2 is YYREEE (reference sequence). CDR3 in DNA: TGTGCCAGCAGCAGGGCCTCCGGTGGGGCTACCTACGAGCAGTACTTC. This gives the protein CASSRASGGATYEQYF.

The chain has TRBV7-9 and TRBJ1-1; 7 bases agree with TRBD1. This CDR3 is 14 amino acids long. Trimming took 6 bases from V and 7 from J; bases not matched to a gene: 11. Germline V gene lookup returns CDR1 SEHNR and CDR2 FQNEAQ (reference sequence). In nucleotides, the CDR3 is TGTGCCAGCAGTATTGTGACAGGGCAGGATGAAGCTTTCTTT. As protein: CASSIVTGQDEAFF.

Here the CDR3 DNA reads TGTGCCTGGAGTTCGGGGAGTCGCTACGAGCAGTACTTC. Translated: CAWSSGSRYEQYF. The chain uses TRBV30 and TRBJ2-7, with D perhaps TRBD2 (5 bases). The CDR3 length is 13 residues. V dropped 2 bases and J dropped 3 bases, with 11 bases sitting between them. Per the germline V gene, CDR1 is GTSNPN and CDR2 is SVGIG (reference sequence).

The V call is TRBV28, the J call TRBJ2-5, with 8 bases fitting TRBD1. CDR3 length equals 14 residues. V was pared by 5 bases and J by 9 bases, with 11 bases of the junction left unmatched. Germline CDR1 and CDR2: MDHEN and SYDVKM. The DNA of the CDR3 is TGTGCCAGCAGTATGCCCGGGACAGGTGGATCCCAGTACTTC. Protein product: CASSMPGTGGSQYF.

In this sample, this clone turned up once. CDR3 sequence reads: CSVGGQETQYF. CDR3 in DNA: TGCAGCGTTGGCGGCCAAGAGACCCAGTACTTC. The chain combines TRBV29-1 with TRBJ2-5, with unresolved D. Per the germline V gene, CDR1 is SQVTM and CDR2 is ANQGSEA. The CDR3 loop spans 11 amino acids. Trimming removed 4 bases from V and 1 base from J, with 4 bases in between.

The CDR3 sequence is CASSVGGAMNTEAFF. The CDR3 coding sequence is TGTGCCAGCAGCGTAGGGGGAGCGATGAACACTGAAGCTTTCTTT. The genes are TRBV9 and TRBJ1-1; D unclear. The CDR3 contains 15 residues. V dropped 0 bases and J dropped 0 bases, with 9 bases sitting between them. Germline assignment: CDR1 SGDLS and CDR2 YYNGEE. The variable domain in full, with the rest retrieved from reference TRBV9 and TRBJ1-1, is DSGVTQTPKHLITATGQRVTLRCSPRSGDLSVYWYQQSLDQGLQFLIQYYNGEERAKGNILERFSAQQFPDLHSELNLSSLELGDSALYFCASSVGGAMNTEAFFGQGTRLTVV.

The V call is TRBV30, the J call TRBJ2-3; a possible D gene is TRBD2 (6 bases). CDR1 is GTSNPN and CDR2 is SVGIG in the germline V gene (reference sequence). With 4 bases removed from V and 0 bases from J, the gap between germline ends came to 14 bases. CDR3 length: 15 residues. The CDR3 region is CAWIGGATSTDTQYF. CDR3 DNA sequence: TGTGCCTGGATAGGCGGGGCTACTAGCACAGATACGCAGTATTTT.

The V call is TRBV4-2, the J call TRBJ1-4; 7 nucleotides align to TRBD1. This CDR3 contains 15 residues. V lost 4 bases to trimming and J lost 7 bases; unmatched junction nucleotides: 9. Germline-derived CDR1 and CDR2 are LGHNA and YNFKEQ. CDR3 nucleotides: TGTGCCAGCAGCCTAAGGGGGGACAGCAGTGAAAAACTGTTTTTT. This sequence encodes CASSLRGDSSEKLFF.

The chain employs TRBV7-6 and TRBJ2-3; 8 bases align to TRBD1. V lost 4 bases to trimming and J lost 0 bases; unmatched junction nucleotides: 15. The CDR3 runs 19 residues. Germline CDR1 SGHVS, CDR2 FNYEAQ. The CDR3 reads CASSSRGQGVLSSTDTQYF. CDR3 nucleotides: TGTGCCAGCAGCTCAAGAGGACAGGGTGTTTTATCAAGCACAGATACGCAGTATTTT.

The chain joins TRBV7-2 to TRBJ2-2, with 7 bases aligning to TRBD2. Germline lookup yields CDR1 SGHTA and CDR2 FQGNSA. The J segment lost 0 bases and the V segment lost 8 bases, leaving 9 bases of the junction unmatched. The CDR3 runs 16 residues. The CDR3 nucleotides read TGTGCCAGCCTGGGGGGGGTCCTAGCGAACACCGGGGAGCTGTTTTTT. It translates to CASLGGVLANTGELFF.

This clone was detected once. This chain uses TRBV6-6 with TRBJ2-7; 11 positions agree with TRBD2. The V and J ends lost 2 bases and 3 bases, in that order; junction bases with no gene match: 3. CDR1 and CDR2 from the germline V gene are MNHNY and SVGAGI (reference sequence). CDR3 length: 15 amino acids. The CDR3 is CASSYVLAGDYEQYF. CDR3 coding DNA: TGTGCCAGCAGTTACGTACTAGCGGGGGACTACGAGCAGTACTTC.

The chain carries TRBV7-9 and TRBJ2-1, with 8 bases that match TRBD2. The V segment lost 4 bases and the J segment 1 base; nucleotides outside the gene matches: 9. CDR1 and CDR2 (germline): SEHNR, FQNEAQ (reference sequence). The CDR3 is 17 residues long. Here the CDR3 reads CASSSGLSSGSYNEQFF. The CDR3 DNA reads TGTGCCAGCAGCTCCGGACTCTCTAGCGGGTCCTACAATGAGCAGTTCTTC.

The chain employs TRBV15 and TRBJ1-5; D unresolved. The CDR3 is 14 residues long. Between the trimmed V and J ends, which lost 2 bases and 8 bases, there was a span of 13 bases. Germline V gives CDR1 LNHNV, CDR2 YYDKDF (reference sequence). CDR3 protein: CATSRNPPGEPQHF. In nucleotides, the CDR3 is TGTGCCACCAGCAGAAATCCTCCGGGTGAGCCCCAGCATTTT.

This rearrangement joins TRBV6-5 to TRBJ2-6; 7 bases align to TRBD1. Germline V gene data show CDR1 as MNHEY and CDR2 as SVGAGI. The length of the CDR3 is 15 residues. With V trimmed by 5 bases and J by 5 bases, 6 bases remained unmatched. The CDR3 DNA reads TGTGCCAGCAGTCGAGACAGGGCTCGGGCCAACGTCCTGACTTTC. It specifies CASSRDRARANVLTF.

This chain uses TRBV28 with TRBJ2-1; TRBD1 agrees at 9 bases. Germline CDR1 and CDR2: MDHEN and SYDVKM. The CDR3 is made up of 17 amino acids. J was trimmed by 7 bases and V by 0 bases; bases with no gene match: 10. The CDR3 loop reads CASSLWRTGARGNEQFF. DNA of the CDR3: TGTGCCAGCAGTTTATGGAGGACAGGGGCCCGGGGGAATGAGCAGTTCTTC.

In this sample, this clone turned up once. The chain recombines TRBV30 with TRBJ1-1, with D maybe TRBD1 (6 bases). Germline V gives CDR1 GTSNPN, CDR2 SVGIG (reference sequence). The CDR3 runs 13 residues. V was cut by 4 bases and J by 1 base, with 10 bases left in between. CDR3: CAWTGATNTEAFF. CDR3 in DNA: TGTGCCTGGACAGGGGCGACGAACACTGAAGCTTTCTTT. Full variable domain (outside the CDR3, taken from reference TRBV30 and TRBJ1-1): SQTIHQWPATLVQPVGSPLSLECTVEGTSNPNLYWYRQAAGRGLQLLFYSVGIGQISSEVPQNLSASRPQDRQFILSSKKLLLSDSGFYLCAWTGATNTEAFFGQGTRLTVV.

Here the CDR3 DNA reads TGTGCCAGCAGCGTAGGTATTGCCTGGAGGGATGAGCAGTTCTTC. Translation: CASSVGIAWRDEQFF. This sequence joins TRBV9 and TRBJ2-1, with a possible D match to TRBD2 (6 bases). Germline CDR1 and CDR2: SGDLS and YYNGEE. The CDR3 runs 15 residues. Trimming shortened V by 0 bases and J by 8 bases, and 15 bases separated the two germline ends. Looking up the rest from reference TRBV9 and TRBJ2-1 gives the full variable domain: DSGVTQTPKHLITATGQRVTLRCSPRSGDLSVYWYQQSLDQGLQFLIQYYNGEERAKGNILERFSAQQFPDLHSELNLSSLELGDSALYFCASSVGIAWRDEQFFGPGTRLTVL.

The J gene is TRBJ1-2, the V gene TRBV28; no definite D call. This CDR3 is 12 amino acids long. From germline, CDR1 is MDHEN and CDR2 SYDVKM. With 8 bases removed from V and 4 bases from J, the gap between germline ends came to 11 bases. The CDR3 region is CASCNPSYGYTF. The DNA of the CDR3 is TGTGCCAGCTGTAACCCCAGCTATGGCTACACCTTC.

The chain is built from TRBV9 and TRBJ1-1, with TRBD1 identical over 7 bases. The V gene's germline CDR1 is SGDLS and CDR2 YYNGEE. Losses at the gene ends were 3 bases for V and 1 base for J; bases not matched to a gene: 3. This CDR3 has 14 amino acids. In DNA form, the CDR3 reads TGTGCCAGCAGCGGACAGGGAGGGAACACTGAAGCTTTCTTT. This sequence encodes CASSGQGGNTEAFF.

The V call is TRBV4-2, the J call TRBJ2-7; the match to TRBD2 covers 12 bases. The V gene end was trimmed by 8 bases and the J gene end by 3 bases; junction bases not matched to a gene: 2. The CDR3 sequence is 13 residues long. The germline V gene has CDR1 LGHNA and CDR2 YNFKEQ. The CDR3 loop is CASSTSGSYEQYF. In DNA form, the CDR3 reads TGTGCCAGCTCGACTAGCGGGAGCTACGAGCAGTACTTC.